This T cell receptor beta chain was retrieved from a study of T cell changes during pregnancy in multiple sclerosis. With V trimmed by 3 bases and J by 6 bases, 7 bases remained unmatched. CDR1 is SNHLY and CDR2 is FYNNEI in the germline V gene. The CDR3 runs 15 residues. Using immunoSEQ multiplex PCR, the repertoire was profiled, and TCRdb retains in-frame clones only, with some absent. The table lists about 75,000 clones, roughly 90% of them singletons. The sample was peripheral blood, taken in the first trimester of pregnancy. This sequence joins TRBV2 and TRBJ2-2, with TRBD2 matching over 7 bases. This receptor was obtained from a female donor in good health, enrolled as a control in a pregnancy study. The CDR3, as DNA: TGTGCCAGCAGTGAGAGCGGGGAGGATTCCGGGGAGCTGTTTTTT. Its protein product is CASSESGEDSGELFF.